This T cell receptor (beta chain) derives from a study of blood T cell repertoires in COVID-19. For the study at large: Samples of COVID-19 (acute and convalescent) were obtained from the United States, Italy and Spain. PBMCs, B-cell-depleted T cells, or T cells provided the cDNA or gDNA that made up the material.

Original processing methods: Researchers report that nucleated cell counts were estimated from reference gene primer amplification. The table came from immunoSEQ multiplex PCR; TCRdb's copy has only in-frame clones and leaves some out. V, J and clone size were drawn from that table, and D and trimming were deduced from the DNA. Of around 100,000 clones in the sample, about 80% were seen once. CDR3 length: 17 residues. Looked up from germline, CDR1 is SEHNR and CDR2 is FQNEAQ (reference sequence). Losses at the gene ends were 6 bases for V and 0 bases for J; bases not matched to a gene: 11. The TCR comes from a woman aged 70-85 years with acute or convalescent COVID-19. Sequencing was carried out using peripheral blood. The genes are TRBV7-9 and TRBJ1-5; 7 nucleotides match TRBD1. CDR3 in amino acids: CASSQEGGRDSNQPQHF. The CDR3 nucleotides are TGTGCCAGCAGTCAAGAAGGGGGCCGGGATAGCAATCAGCCCCAGCATTTT.